This passage covers 11 T cell receptor beta chains from one sample sequenced in a study of T cell responses to AZD1222 COVID-19 vaccine. TCRdb's copy holds only in-frame clones and misses some; the assay was immunoSEQ multiplex PCR. The table records 100,000 to 120,000 clones, under 95% of them present only once. Sequencing used peripheral blood, obtained on day 0 of AZD1222 vaccination. The receptors were sampled from an adult in good health.

This CDR3 is CASSQRTAQETQYF. The CDR3 bases are TGTGCCAGCAGCCAAAGGACAGCACAAGAGACCCAGTACTTC. The genes are TRBV3-1 (or the pseudogene TRBV3-2) and TRBJ2-5; the D gene is possibly TRBD1 (6 bases). The germline V gene encodes CDR1 LGHDT and CDR2 YNNKEL (reference sequence). The CDR3 extends over 14 amino acids. V shed 2 bases and J shed 2 bases, with 9 bases lying between them.

The DNA for the CDR3 is TGTGCCAGCTCACCACCTATGGGACAGGGTGGCCACAATGAGCAGTTCTTC. Translating it yields CASSPPMGQGGHNEQFF. This sequence joins TRBV18 and TRBJ2-1; 9 bases map to TRBD1. The CDR3 extends over 17 amino acids. Germline V CDR1 and CDR2: KGHSH, LQKENI. Trimming at V came to 0 bases and at J to 5 bases, leaving 8 bases not matched to a gene.

The chain couples TRBV11-2 to TRBJ2-3, with D unresolved. This CDR3 contains 12 residues. Germline values: CDR1 SGHAT, CDR2 FQNNGV. The V gene lost 7 bases and the J gene lost 6 bases, with 11 bases spanning the gap. DNA for the CDR3: TGTGCCAGCATCGGGCTATGGGATACGCAGTATTTT. Residues: CASIGLWDTQYF.

This chain connects TRBV19 to TRBJ1-4; possible D gene TRBD1, 5 bases. V lost 2 bases and J lost 4, with 11 bases in between. Germline loops: CDR1 LNHDA, CDR2 SQIVND (reference sequence). The CDR3 length is 15 residues. CDR3 amino acids: CASSIRTGLNEKLFF. CDR3 bases: TGTGCCAGTAGTATAAGAACAGGTCTTAATGAAAAACTGTTTTTT.

The rearrangement joins TRBV5-1 to TRBJ1-2; D gene ambiguous. Germline V lookup: CDR1 SGHRS, CDR2 YFSETQ. The CDR3 totals 13 residues. Trimming left V 0 bases short and J 4 bases short, with 7 bases between. The CDR3 nucleotides read TGCGCCAGCAGCTTGGAGGCTTCCTATGGCTACACCTTC. Encoded protein: CASSLEASYGYTF.

The CDR3 DNA reads TGTGCCAGCAGCTCTCCCCCGAGGGGGGGCGGAGAGACCCAGTACTTC. The encoded protein is CASSSPPRGGGETQYF. The V call is TRBV7-9, the J call TRBJ2-5, with TRBD2 as a possible D gene (7 bases). This CDR3 region has 16 residues. Trimming left V 4 bases short and J 4 bases short, with 19 bases between. Germline CDR1 SEHNR, CDR2 FQNEAQ (reference sequence).

This chain links TRBV24-1 with TRBJ2-7, with 11 bases lining up with TRBD1. CDR3 length: 15 amino acids. V shed 4 bases and J 3 bases; nucleotides not matched to a gene: 4. Germline CDR1 is KGHDR and CDR2 is SFDVKD. CDR3 sequence reads: CATSDTGTGGYEQYF. The CDR3 coding sequence is TGTGCCACCAGTGACACCGGGACAGGGGGCTACGAGCAGTACTTC.

The rearrangement uses TRBV11-3 and TRBJ2-7; the D gene is possibly TRBD2 (5 bases). The CDR3 spans 14 residues. V was trimmed by 5 bases and J by 1 base, leaving 12 bases between them. The germline V gene encodes CDR1 SGHNT and CDR2 YENEEA. The CDR3 DNA follows: TGTGCCAGCAGCCGAACTAGTGGGTCCTACGAGCAGTACTTC. Amino acid sequence: CASSRTSGSYEQYF. Drawing the rest from reference TRBV11-3 and TRBJ2-7, the complete variable domain is EAGVVQSPRYKIIEKKQPVAFWCNPISGHNTLYWYLQNLGQGPELLIRYENEEAVDDSQLPKDRFSAERLKGVDSTLKIQPAELGDSAVYLCASSRTSGSYEQYFGPGTRLTVT.

The chain combines TRBV10-2 with TRBJ1-5, with TRBD1 as a possible D gene (5 bases). Germline loops: CDR1 WSHSY, CDR2 SAAADI. The CDR3 consists of 13 residues. The ends were cut back, 7 bases at V and 10 bases at J, with 17 bases in the middle. The CDR3 region has the DNA TGCGCCAGCATAAACGACAGAATCAGCCCCCAGCATTTT. Amino acid sequence: CASINDRISPQHF.

The chain carries TRBV6-1 and TRBJ1-1; D call uncertain. CDR3 length: 14 residues. The V and J ends lost 2 bases and 2 bases respectively, with 9 bases between them. Germline-derived CDR1 and CDR2 are MNHNS and SASEGT. In nucleotides, the CDR3 is TGTGCCAGCAGTGAATCTGGGTTCAACACTGAAGCTTTCTTT. This codes for CASSESGFNTEAFF.

This clone was seen a single time. At the DNA level, this CDR3 is encoded by other sequences in the same sample as well. The chain has TRBV19 and TRBJ1-3, with 8 nucleotides matching TRBD1. Per germline, CDR1 LNHDA and CDR2 SQIVND (reference sequence). V shed 5 bases, J shed 4 bases, and the junction held 1 base outside the gene matches. This CDR3 contains 13 residues. The CDR3 loop is CASSGTGGNTIYF. The CDR3 region has the DNA TGTGCCAGTAGTGGGACAGGCGGAAACACCATATATTTT.